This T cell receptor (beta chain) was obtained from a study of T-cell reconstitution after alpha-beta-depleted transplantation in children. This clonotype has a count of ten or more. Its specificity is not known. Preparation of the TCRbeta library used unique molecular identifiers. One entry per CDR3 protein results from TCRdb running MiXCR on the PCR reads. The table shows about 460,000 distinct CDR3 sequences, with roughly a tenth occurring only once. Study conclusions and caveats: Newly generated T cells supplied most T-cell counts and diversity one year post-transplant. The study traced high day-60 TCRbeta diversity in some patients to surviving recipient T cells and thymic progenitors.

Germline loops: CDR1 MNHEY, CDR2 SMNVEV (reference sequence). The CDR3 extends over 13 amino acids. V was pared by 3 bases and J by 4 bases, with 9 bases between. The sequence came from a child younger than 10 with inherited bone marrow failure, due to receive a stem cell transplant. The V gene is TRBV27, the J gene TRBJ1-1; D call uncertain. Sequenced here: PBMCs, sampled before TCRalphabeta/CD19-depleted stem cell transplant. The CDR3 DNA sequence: TGTGCCAGCAGTTTGATCCAGACCACTGAAGCTTTCTTT. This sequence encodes CASSLIQTTEAFF.